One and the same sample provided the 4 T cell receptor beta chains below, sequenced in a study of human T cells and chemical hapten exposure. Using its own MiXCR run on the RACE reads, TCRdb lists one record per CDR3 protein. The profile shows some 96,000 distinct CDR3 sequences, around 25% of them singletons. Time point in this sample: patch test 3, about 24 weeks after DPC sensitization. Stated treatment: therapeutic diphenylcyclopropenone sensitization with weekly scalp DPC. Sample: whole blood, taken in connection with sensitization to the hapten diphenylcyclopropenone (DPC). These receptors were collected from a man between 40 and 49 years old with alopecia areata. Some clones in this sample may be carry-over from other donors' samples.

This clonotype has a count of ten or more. The CDR3 DNA sequence: TGTGCCAGCAGCCCCGCAGAGACCGGGGAGCTGTTTTTT. It specifies CASSPAETGELFF. The chain carries TRBV6-4 and TRBJ2-2; D gene ambiguous. Germline V gene sequence: CDR1 MRHNA, CDR2 SNTAGT. V was clipped by 6 bases and J by 5 bases, with 10 bases between them. This CDR3 has 13 amino acids.

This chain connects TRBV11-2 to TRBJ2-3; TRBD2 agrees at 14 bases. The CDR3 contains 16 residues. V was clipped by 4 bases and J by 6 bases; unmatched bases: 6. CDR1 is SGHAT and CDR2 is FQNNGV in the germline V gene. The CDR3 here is CASSSPGLAGVDTQYF. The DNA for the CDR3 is TGTGCCAGCAGCTCCCCGGGACTAGCGGGAGTGGATACGCAGTATTTT.

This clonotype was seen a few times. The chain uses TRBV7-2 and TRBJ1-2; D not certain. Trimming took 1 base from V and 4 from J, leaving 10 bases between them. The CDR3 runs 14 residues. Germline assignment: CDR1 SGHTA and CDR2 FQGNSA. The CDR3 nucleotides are TGTGCCAGCAGCTTAGGGGGAGCGGTCTATGGCTACACCTTC. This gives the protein CASSLGGAVYGYTF.

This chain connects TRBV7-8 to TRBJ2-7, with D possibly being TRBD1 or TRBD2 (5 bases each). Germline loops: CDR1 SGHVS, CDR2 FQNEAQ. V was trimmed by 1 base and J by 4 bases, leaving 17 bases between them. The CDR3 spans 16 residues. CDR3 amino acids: CASSLGDTGTTYEQYF. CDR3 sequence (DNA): TGTGCCAGCAGCTTAGGGGATACCGGGACCACTTACGAGCAGTACTTC. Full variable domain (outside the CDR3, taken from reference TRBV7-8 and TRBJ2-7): GAGVSQSPRYKVAKRGQDVALRCDPISGHVSLFWYQQALGQGPEFLTYFQNEAQLDKSGLPSDRFFAERPEGSVSTLKIQRTQQEDSAVYLCASSLGDTGTTYEQYFGPGTRLTVT.